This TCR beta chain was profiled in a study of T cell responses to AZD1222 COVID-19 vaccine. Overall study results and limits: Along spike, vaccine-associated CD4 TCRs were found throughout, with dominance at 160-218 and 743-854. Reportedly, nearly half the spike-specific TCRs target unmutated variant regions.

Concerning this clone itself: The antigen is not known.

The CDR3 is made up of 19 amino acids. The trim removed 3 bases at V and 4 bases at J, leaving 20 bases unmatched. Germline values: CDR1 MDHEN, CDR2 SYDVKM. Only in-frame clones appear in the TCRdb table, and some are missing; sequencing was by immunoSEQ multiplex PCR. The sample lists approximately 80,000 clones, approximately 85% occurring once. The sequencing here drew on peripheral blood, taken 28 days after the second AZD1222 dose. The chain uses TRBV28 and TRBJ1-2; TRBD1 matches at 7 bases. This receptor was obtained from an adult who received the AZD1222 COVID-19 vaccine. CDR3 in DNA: TGTGCCAGCAGTTTTAGCAGCCGTCCTGAGCAGGCAGGGGGCTATGGCTACACCTTC. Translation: CASSFSSRPEQAGGYGYTF.